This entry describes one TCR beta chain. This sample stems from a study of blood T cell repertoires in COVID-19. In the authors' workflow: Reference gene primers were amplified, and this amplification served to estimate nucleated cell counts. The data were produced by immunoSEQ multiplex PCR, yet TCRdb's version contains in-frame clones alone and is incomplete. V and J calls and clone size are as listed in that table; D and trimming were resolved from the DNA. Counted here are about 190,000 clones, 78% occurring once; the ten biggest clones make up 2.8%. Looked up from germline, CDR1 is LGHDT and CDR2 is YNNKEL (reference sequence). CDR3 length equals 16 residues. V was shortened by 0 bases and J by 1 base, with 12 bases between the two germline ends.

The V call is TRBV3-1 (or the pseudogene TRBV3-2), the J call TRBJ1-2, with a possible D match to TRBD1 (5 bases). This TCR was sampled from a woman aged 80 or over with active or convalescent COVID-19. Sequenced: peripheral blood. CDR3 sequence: CASSQDRRGFNYGYTF. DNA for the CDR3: TGTGCCAGCAGCCAAGATAGGAGGGGTTTTAACTATGGCTACACCTTC.